This record covers a single TCR beta chain. The data derive from a study of tumor T cells in aggressive B-cell lymphoma. TCRdb's table, derived via immunoSEQ multiplex PCR, lists solely in-frame clones and lacks some. The sample has around 2,600 clones, about 89% seen once; the top ten hold under 3%. Germline assignment: CDR1 LGHNA and CDR2 YNFKEQ. This CDR3 has 16 amino acids. With 1 base clipped from V and 3 bases from J, the junction kept 7 bases outside the gene matches. The source of this sequence is an adult with diffuse large B cell lymphoma. The sample taken for sequencing was tumor tissue. This rearrangement joins TRBV4-2 to TRBJ1-1, with 8 nucleotides matching TRBD1. The CDR3 is CASSQAQGVMDTEAFF. CDR3 DNA sequence: TGTGCCAGCAGCCAAGCACAGGGGGTAATGGACACTGAAGCTTTCTTT.